Listed below are T cell receptor beta chains from one sample, sequenced in a study of shared clonotypes between healthy human individuals. Assay used: immunoSEQ multiplex PCR; TCRdb lists only in-frame clones, some missing. The profile covers around 1.9 million clones, with about 93% appearing a single time and under 2% taken by the ten largest. Sequenced input: naive CD8+ T cells from PBMCs. These receptors were obtained from a man between 18 and 29 years old in good health. Some clones in this sample may be carry-over from other donors' samples. The CDR3 runs from the conserved cysteine through the conserved F or W. Each record gives: clone size, D gene, J gene, V gene, CDR3 protein, CDR3 DNA. A D gene is named only where the DNA matches it firmly. A row's size may be missing; if present it is once, few, many or a size class.

abundance: .
d_gene: TRBD1
j_gene: TRBJ1-2
v_gene: TRBV7-8
CDR3aa: CASSLVGTGPEANYGYTF
CDR3nt: TGTGCCAGCAGCTTAGTTGGGACAGGGCCTGAAGCTAACTATGGCTACACCTTC

abundance: .
d_gene: .
j_gene: TRBJ2-7
v_gene: TRBV4-3
CDR3aa: CASSQDGEQYF
CDR3nt: TGCGCCAGCAGCCAAGATGGGGAGCAGTACTTC

abundance: once
d_gene: TRBD1
j_gene: TRBJ1-1
v_gene: TRBV7-9
CDR3aa: CASSLPGQGNTEAFF
CDR3nt: TGTGCCAGCAGCTTACCGGGACAGGGGAACACTGAAGCTTTCTTT

abundance: .
d_gene: TRBD1
j_gene: TRBJ2-7
v_gene: TRBV27
CDR3aa: CASSPLRDRVSYEQYF
CDR3nt: TGTGCCAGCAGTCCCCTCCGGGACAGGGTCTCCTACGAGCAGTACTTC

abundance: .
d_gene: .
j_gene: TRBJ1-2
v_gene: TRBV7-9
CDR3aa: CASSLVPGGYTF
CDR3nt: TGTGCCAGCAGCTTAGTTCCCGGAGGCTACACCTTC

abundance: .
d_gene: .
j_gene: TRBJ2-2
v_gene: TRBV6-5
CDR3aa: CASSLGWGLSPGELFF
CDR3nt: TGTGCCAGCAGTTTGGGTTGGGGTTTAAGTCCCGGGGAGCTGTTTTTT

abundance: .
d_gene: .
j_gene: TRBJ2-7
v_gene: TRBV4-1
CDR3aa: CASSQRSGYLSDEQYF
CDR3nt: TGCGCCAGCAGCCAAAGATCTGGCTATCTTTCGGACGAGCAGTACTTC

abundance: .
d_gene: .
j_gene: TRBJ2-3
v_gene: TRBV5-6
CDR3aa: CASSLAGSHPGVADTQYF
CDR3nt: TGTGCCAGCAGCTTGGCCGGGTCCCACCCAGGGGTTGCAGATACGCAGTATTTT

abundance: once
d_gene: TRBD2
j_gene: TRBJ2-2
v_gene: TRBV7-9
CDR3aa: CASSLYRGSTGELFF
CDR3nt: TGTGCCAGCAGCTTGTATCGCGGGAGCACCGGGGAGCTGTTTTTT

abundance: .
d_gene: .
j_gene: TRBJ1-1
v_gene: TRBV4-1
CDR3aa: CASSQSGTMAFF
CDR3nt: TGCGCCAGCAGCCAATCCGGGACAATGGCTTTCTTT

abundance: .
d_gene: .
j_gene: TRBJ1-5
v_gene: TRBV13
CDR3aa: CASSLRGYSNQPQHF
CDR3nt: TGTGCCAGCAGCCTACGGGGGTATAGCAATCAGCCCCAGCATTTT

abundance: .
d_gene: .
j_gene: TRBJ2-5
v_gene: TRBV9
CDR3aa: CASSVAPGPGTQYF
CDR3nt: TGTGCCAGCAGCGTAGCACCGGGGCCGGGGACCCAGTACTTC

abundance: .
d_gene: TRBD1
j_gene: TRBJ2-7
v_gene: TRBV27
CDR3aa: CASKSRDRGLHEQYF
CDR3nt: TGTGCCAGCAAATCGCGGGACAGGGGGCTCCACGAGCAGTACTTC

abundance: .
d_gene: .
j_gene: TRBJ1-2
v_gene: TRBV28
CDR3aa: CASSLWGSNYGYTF
CDR3nt: TGTGCCAGCAGTTTATGGGGGTCTAACTATGGCTACACCTTC

abundance: .
d_gene: .
j_gene: TRBJ2-3
v_gene: TRBV5-1
CDR3aa: CASTPGWTSTDTQYF
CDR3nt: TGCGCCAGCACACCAGGCTGGACTAGCACAGATACGCAGTATTTT

abundance: .
d_gene: .
j_gene: TRBJ1-2
v_gene: TRBV9
CDR3aa: CASSDPPGTPYYGYTF
CDR3nt: TGTGCCAGCAGTGACCCTCCCGGGACTCCGTACTATGGCTACACCTTC

abundance: .
d_gene: TRBD1
j_gene: TRBJ2-7
v_gene: TRBV5-4
CDR3aa: CASSSRDRSSYEQYF
CDR3nt: TGTGCCAGCAGCTCCCGGGACAGGAGCTCCTACGAGCAGTACTTC

abundance: .
d_gene: .
j_gene: TRBJ2-1
v_gene: TRBV27
CDR3aa: CASSPPLGPGEQFF
CDR3nt: TGTGCCAGCAGCCCCCCCTTAGGGCCAGGTGAGCAGTTCTTC

abundance: once
d_gene: .
j_gene: TRBJ2-1
v_gene: TRBV28
CDR3aa: CASSPLAPSSYNEQFF
CDR3nt: TGTGCCAGCAGTCCCCTAGCGCCGAGCTCCTACAATGAGCAGTTCTTC

abundance: once
d_gene: .
j_gene: TRBJ2-7
v_gene: TRBV10-2
CDR3aa: CASGAYEQYF
CDR3nt: TGCGCCAGCGGCGCCTACGAGCAGTACTTC

abundance: .
d_gene: TRBD1
j_gene: TRBJ2-7
v_gene: TRBV7-9
CDR3aa: CASSLFGQGGTYEQYF
CDR3nt: TGTGCCAGCAGCTTGTTTGGACAGGGGGGAACCTACGAGCAGTACTTC

abundance: .
d_gene: TRBD1
j_gene: TRBJ2-2
v_gene: TRBV4-1
CDR3aa: CASSHTVRGPMGELFF
CDR3nt: TGCGCCAGCAGCCATACAGTCAGGGGGCCGATGGGGGAGCTGTTTTTT

abundance: .
d_gene: TRBD1
j_gene: TRBJ1-5
v_gene: TRBV30
CDR3aa: CAWSNRGTENQPQHF
CDR3nt: TGTGCCTGGAGTAATAGAGGGACAGAAAATCAGCCCCAGCATTTT

abundance: .
d_gene: .
j_gene: TRBJ1-1
v_gene: TRBV4-3
CDR3aa: CASSQEESNTEAFF
CDR3nt: TGCGCCAGCAGCCAAGAAGAATCCAACACTGAAGCTTTCTTT

abundance: .
d_gene: .
j_gene: TRBJ1-4
v_gene: TRBV28
CDR3aa: CASSLQLGNEKLFF
CDR3nt: TGTGCCAGCAGTTTACAGCTTGGCAATGAAAAACTGTTTTTT

abundance: .
d_gene: .
j_gene: TRBJ1-5
v_gene: TRBV13
CDR3aa: CASSLGGGNQPQHF
CDR3nt: TGTGCCAGCAGCTTAGGTGGGGGAAATCAGCCCCAGCATTTT

abundance: .
d_gene: .
j_gene: TRBJ1-3
v_gene: TRBV5-1
CDR3aa: CASSPRGYDSGNTIYF
CDR3nt: TGCGCCAGCAGCCCCCGGGGCTACGACTCTGGAAACACCATATATTTT

abundance: .
d_gene: TRBD2
j_gene: TRBJ2-1
v_gene: TRBV9
CDR3aa: CASSVGLAGFEQFF
CDR3nt: TGTGCCAGCAGCGTAGGTCTAGCGGGATTTGAGCAGTTCTTC

abundance: .
d_gene: TRBD2
j_gene: TRBJ2-1
v_gene: TRBV28
CDR3aa: CASSLVSSGNYNEQFF
CDR3nt: TGTGCCAGCAGTTTGGTATCGAGCGGGAACTACAATGAGCAGTTCTTC

abundance: .
d_gene: .
j_gene: TRBJ2-7
v_gene: TRBV27
CDR3aa: CASSEGVLSSYEQYF
CDR3nt: TGTGCCAGCAGTGAGGGGGTATTGAGCTCCTACGAGCAGTACTTC

abundance: .
d_gene: TRBD1
j_gene: TRBJ2-2
v_gene: TRBV5-1
CDR3aa: CASSADRGFTGELFF
CDR3nt: TGCGCCAGCAGCGCGGACAGGGGGTTCACCGGGGAGCTGTTTTTT

abundance: .
d_gene: TRBD2
j_gene: TRBJ2-1
v_gene: TRBV27
CDR3aa: CASSLSYYAGGSYNEQFF
CDR3nt: TGTGCCAGCAGTTTATCGTACTATGCGGGAGGGTCCTACAATGAGCAGTTCTTC

abundance: .
d_gene: .
j_gene: TRBJ1-1
v_gene: TRBV15
CDR3aa: CATSTFTGSGRTEAFF
CDR3nt: TGTGCCACCAGCACTTTTACCGGGTCCGGAAGGACTGAAGCTTTCTTT

abundance: .
d_gene: .
j_gene: TRBJ2-3
v_gene: TRBV9
CDR3aa: CASSGPTGISTDTQYF
CDR3nt: TGTGCCAGCAGCGGCCCGACGGGGATCAGCACAGATACGCAGTATTTT

abundance: .
d_gene: .
j_gene: TRBJ2-7
v_gene: TRBV11-2
CDR3aa: CASSLDGAGRGNEQYF
CDR3nt: TGTGCCAGCAGCTTAGATGGTGCCGGCAGGGGCAACGAGCAGTACTTC

abundance: .
d_gene: .
j_gene: TRBJ2-6
v_gene: TRBV5-4
CDR3aa: CASSFTGANVLTF
CDR3nt: TGTGCCAGCAGCTTTACTGGGGCCAACGTCCTGACTTTC

abundance: .
d_gene: TRBD2
j_gene: TRBJ2-1
v_gene: TRBV4-3
CDR3aa: CASSQRTSGSYNEQFF
CDR3nt: TGCGCCAGCAGCCAAAGGACTAGCGGGAGTTACAATGAGCAGTTCTTC

abundance: .
d_gene: .
j_gene: TRBJ2-5
v_gene: TRBV5-4
CDR3aa: CASTLGDSPETQYF
CDR3nt: TGTGCCAGCACCCTTGGGGACTCCCCGGAGACCCAGTACTTC

abundance: .
d_gene: .
j_gene: TRBJ1-5
v_gene: TRBV16
CDR3aa: CASNRRGDQPQHF
CDR3nt: TGTGCCAGCAACCGCCGGGGGGATCAGCCCCAGCATTTT

abundance: once
d_gene: TRBD2
j_gene: TRBJ2-2
v_gene: TRBV9
CDR3aa: CASSVSGRELFF
CDR3nt: TGTGCCAGCAGCGTTAGCGGGAGAGAGCTGTTTTTT

abundance: .
d_gene: .
j_gene: TRBJ2-7
v_gene: TRBV9
CDR3aa: CASSATGLSYEQYF
CDR3nt: TGTGCCAGCAGCGCGACGGGACTCTCCTACGAGCAGTACTTC

abundance: .
d_gene: .
j_gene: TRBJ2-5
v_gene: TRBV27
CDR3aa: CASKRGETQYF
CDR3nt: TGTGCCAGCAAACGTGGGGAGACCCAGTACTTC

abundance: .
d_gene: TRBD1
j_gene: TRBJ2-7
v_gene: TRBV19
CDR3aa: CASSIGTAYYEQYF
CDR3nt: TGTGCCAGTAGTATCGGGACAGCATATTACGAGCAGTACTTC

abundance: .
d_gene: TRBD2
j_gene: TRBJ2-1
v_gene: TRBV19
CDR3aa: CASSLSGSGANEQFF
CDR3nt: TGTGCCAGTAGTCTTAGCGGGAGCGGGGCCAATGAGCAGTTCTTC

abundance: .
d_gene: .
j_gene: TRBJ2-7
v_gene: TRBV27
CDR3aa: CASSLGAGTPYEQYF
CDR3nt: TGTGCCAGCAGTTTGGGTGCGGGCACCCCCTACGAGCAGTACTTC

abundance: .
d_gene: .
j_gene: TRBJ1-1
v_gene: TRBV7-9
CDR3aa: CASRSAVLTEAFF
CDR3nt: TGTGCCAGCAGGTCGGCAGTTCTCACTGAAGCTTTCTTT

abundance: .
d_gene: TRBD1
j_gene: TRBJ2-5
v_gene: TRBV7-9
CDR3aa: CASSSQGEETQYF
CDR3nt: TGTGCCAGCAGCTCACAGGGGGAAGAGACCCAGTACTTC

abundance: .
d_gene: .
j_gene: TRBJ2-5
v_gene: TRBV6-5
CDR3aa: CASASGETQYF
CDR3nt: TGTGCCAGCGCCTCAGGAGAGACCCAGTACTTC

abundance: .
d_gene: .
j_gene: TRBJ2-1
v_gene: TRBV10-3
CDR3aa: CAISEMQGNYNEQFF
CDR3nt: TGTGCCATCAGTGAAATGCAGGGAAACTACAATGAGCAGTTCTTC

abundance: .
d_gene: TRBD1
j_gene: TRBJ2-1
v_gene: TRBV27
CDR3aa: CASSPDRSSYNEQFF
CDR3nt: TGTGCCAGCAGTCCGGACAGGAGCTCCTACAATGAGCAGTTCTTC

abundance: once
d_gene: .
j_gene: TRBJ2-7
v_gene: TRBV5-8
CDR3aa: CASSKGGESYEQYF
CDR3nt: TGTGCCAGCAGCAAAGGGGGTGAGTCCTACGAGCAGTACTTC